These 14 T cell receptor beta chains originate from one sample sequenced in a study of cytomegalovirus exposure and HLA in healthy donors. PCR amplification relied on 60 Vbeta primers (plus 13 Jbeta primers). Only in-frame clones appear in the TCRdb table, and some are missing; sequencing was by immunoSEQ multiplex PCR. Its clone listing holds tens of thousands of clones. Sample: PBMCs. These receptors all come from a woman in her 30s in good health and CMV-seropositive.

The CDR3 reads CASSLMGAGGGEQYF. CDR3 coding DNA: TGTGCCAGCAGCTTAATGGGCGCGGGAGGTGGCGAGCAGTACTTC. The chain uses TRBV7-2 and TRBJ2-7, with 8 bases fitting TRBD2. J gave up 6 bases and V 2 bases, and 9 bases lay outside the gene matches. Looked up from germline, CDR1 is SGHTA and CDR2 is FQGNSA. The length of the CDR3 is 15 residues. The entire variable domain, with the rest obtained from reference TRBV7-2 and TRBJ2-7, is as follows: GAGVSQSPSNKVTEKGKDVELRCDPISGHTALYWYRQSLGQGLEFLIYFQGNSAPDKSGLPSDRFSAERTGGSVSTLTIQRTQQEDSAVYLCASSLMGAGGGEQYFGPGTRLTVT.

The chain is built from TRBV6-5 and TRBJ1-5, with unresolved D. V lost 8 bases and J lost 9, with 17 bases in between. The CDR3 loop spans 13 amino acids. CDR1 is MNHEY, CDR2 SVGAGI, per germline. The CDR3 sequence is CASGVNGVRPQHF. The CDR3 DNA reads TGTGCCAGCGGGGTAAACGGGGTAAGGCCCCAGCATTTT.

V is TRBV5-1 and J is TRBJ1-1, with D perhaps matching TRBD1 (6 bases). Germline CDR1 is SGHRS and CDR2 is YFSETQ. The CDR3 length is 13 residues. V lost 7 bases to trimming and J lost 3 bases, with 13 bases between them. The CDR3 DNA reads TGCGCCAGCGCGCCAGGGGCGGACACTGAAGCTTTCTTT. Its translation is CASAPGADTEAFF.

The chain joins TRBV6-6 to TRBJ2-3, with D maybe TRBD1 (6 bases). Germline V gives CDR1 MNHNY, CDR2 SVGAGI (reference sequence). The CDR3 totals 13 residues. Trimming stripped 8 bases from V and 2 bases from J, with 11 bases between. In DNA form, the CDR3 reads TGTGCCAGCTACCACAGGGACACAGATACGCAGTATTTT. Translated, it gives CASYHRDTDTQYF.

The chain links TRBV18 to TRBJ1-1; D is unresolved. With 6 bases removed from V and 5 bases from J, the gap between germline ends came to 10 bases. CDR1 KGHSH and CDR2 LQKENI come from the germline V gene. The CDR3 runs 12 residues. The chain's CDR3 is CASSEGRTEAFF. The CDR3 DNA follows: TGTGCCAGCTCGGAGGGAAGGACTGAAGCTTTCTTT.

The chain joins TRBV4-1 to TRBJ1-2; D might be TRBD1 (6 bases). The CDR3 extends over 16 amino acids. The germline CDR1 and CDR2 sequences are MGHRA and YSYEKL. Between the trimmed V and J ends, which lost 0 bases and 5 bases, there was a span of 16 bases. Written as DNA, the CDR3 is TGCGCCAGCAGCCAAGATGATAGGACAGAGATATATGGCTACACCTTC. Translation: CASSQDDRTEIYGYTF.

This chain connects TRBV11-3 to TRBJ1-4; 10 bases line up with TRBD1. The germline gives CDR1 SGHNT, CDR2 YENEEA. J gave up 2 bases and V 5 bases, and 2 bases lay outside the gene matches. CDR3 size: 15 residues. CDR3: CASSATGGTNEKLFF. Written as DNA, the CDR3 is TGTGCCAGCAGCGCGACAGGGGGCACTAATGAAAAACTGTTTTTT.

V usage is TRBV30 and J usage is TRBJ1-1; no clear D gene. Trimming removed 1 base at V and 1 base at J, with 10 bases between. This CDR3 has 14 residues. Germline V gene data show CDR1 as GTSNPN and CDR2 as SVGIG (reference sequence). Here the CDR3 DNA reads TGTGCCTGGAGTGCTAGGCTCAGGAACACTGAAGCTTTCTTT. It translates to CAWSARLRNTEAFF.

As concerns this clone: Other nucleotide sequences from this sample produce the same CDR3. The J gene is TRBJ2-7, the V gene TRBV29-1, with 11 bases lining up with TRBD1. The germline gives CDR1 SQVTM, CDR2 ANQGSEA. The CDR3 totals 14 residues. Losses at the gene ends were 3 bases for V and 3 bases for J; bases not matched to a gene: 4. In nucleotides, the CDR3 is TGCAGCGTTGATTCGGGACAGGGGGGCTACGAGCAGTACTTC. This codes for CSVDSGQGGYEQYF.

This chain joins TRBV6-5 and TRBJ2-7; D is undetermined. The CDR3 loop spans 14 amino acids. Per germline, CDR1 MNHEY and CDR2 SVGAGI. The V end lost 0 bases, the J end lost 4 bases, and 10 bases lay between the germline ends. CDR3 DNA sequence: TGTGCCAGCAGTTACTCGGGCGAACCTTACGAGCAGTACTTC. Translated, it gives CASSYSGEPYEQYF.

The chain employs TRBV19 and TRBJ2-5; no reliable D call. V lost 5 bases and J 4 bases, leaving 14 bases between the germline ends. The V gene's germline CDR1 is LNHDA and CDR2 SQIVND (reference sequence). The CDR3 is 14 amino acids. For the CDR3, the DNA is TGTGCCAGTAGTCTAAAAAAACGCCCAGAGACCCAGTACTTC. This gives the protein CASSLKKRPETQYF.

Remarks on this clone: Other nucleotide sequences in the sample specify the same CDR3. The chain employs TRBV11-3 and TRBJ2-6, with D perhaps TRBD1 (5 bases). V lost 5 bases, J lost 1 base, and 12 bases lay in between. The CDR3 extends over 16 amino acids. CDR1 and CDR2 (germline): SGHNT, YENEEA. CDR3 in DNA: TGTGCCAGCAGCCCCCCAAGGGGATCTGGGGCCAACGTCCTGACTTTC. This encodes CASSPPRGSGANVLTF.

The J gene is TRBJ1-1, the V gene TRBV13; 7 positions agree with TRBD1. Germline CDR1 reads PRHDT; CDR2 reads FYEKMQ (reference sequence). After removal of 0 bases from V and 0 bases from J, the junction contained 7 bases not matched to a gene. This CDR3 has 17 residues. CDR3 in amino acids: CASSLGELTGVNTEAFF. The CDR3 nucleotides are TGTGCCAGCAGCTTAGGGGAACTAACAGGGGTGAACACTGAAGCTTTCTTT.

V and J are TRBV27 and TRBJ2-7, with a weak D call TRBD1 (5 bases). From germline, CDR1 is MNHEY and CDR2 SMNVEV (reference sequence). The CDR3 has 13 residues. The ends were cut back, 3 bases at V and 2 bases at J, with 8 bases in the middle. The chain's CDR3 is CASSLVGAYEQYF. The CDR3 DNA reads TGTGCCAGCAGTTTGGTAGGGGCCTACGAGCAGTACTTC.